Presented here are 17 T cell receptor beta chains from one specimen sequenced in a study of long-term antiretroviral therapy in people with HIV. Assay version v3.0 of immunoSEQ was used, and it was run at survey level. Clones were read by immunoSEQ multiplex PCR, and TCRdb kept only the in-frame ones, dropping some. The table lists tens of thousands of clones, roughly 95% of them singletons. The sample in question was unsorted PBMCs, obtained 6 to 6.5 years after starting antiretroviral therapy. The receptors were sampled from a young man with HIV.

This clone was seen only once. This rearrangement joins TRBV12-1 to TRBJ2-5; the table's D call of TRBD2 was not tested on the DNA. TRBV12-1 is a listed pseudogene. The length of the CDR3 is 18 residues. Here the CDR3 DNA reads TGTGCCAGCAGCCCCGACCCCGGACTAGCGGGAGGGAGAGAGACCCAGTACTTC. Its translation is CASSPDPGLAGGRETQYF.

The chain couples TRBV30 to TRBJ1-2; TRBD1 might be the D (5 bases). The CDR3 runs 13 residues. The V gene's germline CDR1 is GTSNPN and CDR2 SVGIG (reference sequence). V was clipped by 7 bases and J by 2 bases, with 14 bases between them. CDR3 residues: CASDGATNYGYTF. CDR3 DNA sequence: TGTGCCTCGGACGGGGCAACCAACTATGGCTACACCTTC.

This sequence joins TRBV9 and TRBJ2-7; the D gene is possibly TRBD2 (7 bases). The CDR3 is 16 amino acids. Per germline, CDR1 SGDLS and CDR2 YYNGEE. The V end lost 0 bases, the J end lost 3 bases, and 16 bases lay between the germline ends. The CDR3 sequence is CASSVGGGQVNYEQYF. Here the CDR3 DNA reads TGTGCCAGCAGCGTAGGGGGGGGCCAGGTTAACTACGAGCAGTACTTC.

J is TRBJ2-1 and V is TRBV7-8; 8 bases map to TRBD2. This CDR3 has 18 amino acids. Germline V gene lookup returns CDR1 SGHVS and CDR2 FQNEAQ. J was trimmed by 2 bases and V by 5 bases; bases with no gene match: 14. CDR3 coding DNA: TGTGCCAGCAGCCTAGTTGGATCGGGGGGGTTTGCCTACAATGAGCAGTTCTTC. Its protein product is CASSLVGSGGFAYNEQFF.

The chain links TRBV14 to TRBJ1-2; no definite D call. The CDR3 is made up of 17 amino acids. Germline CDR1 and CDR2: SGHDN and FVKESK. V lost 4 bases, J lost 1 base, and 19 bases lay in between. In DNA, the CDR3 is TGTGCCAGCAGCCCTCAATGGGGAACGGATGTTAACTATGGCTACACCTTC. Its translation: CASSPQWGTDVNYGYTF. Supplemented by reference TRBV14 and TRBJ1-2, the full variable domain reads EAGVTQFPSHSVIEKGQTVTLRCDPISGHDNLYWYRRVMGKEIKFLLHFVKESKQDESGMPNNRFLAERTGGTYSTLKVQPAELEDSGVYFCASSPQWGTDVNYGYTFGSGTRLTVV.

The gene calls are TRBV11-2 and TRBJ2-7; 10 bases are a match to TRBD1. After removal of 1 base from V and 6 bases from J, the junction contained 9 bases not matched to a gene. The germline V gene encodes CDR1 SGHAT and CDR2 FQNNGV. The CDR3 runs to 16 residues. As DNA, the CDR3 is TGTGCCAGCAGCTTAGTTAGGGGACAGGGGTACGCCGAGCAGTACTTC. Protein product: CASSLVRGQGYAEQYF.

The CDR3 DNA sequence: TGTGCCTGGAGCCGGGACAGGCCCTATGGCTACACCTTC. Translation gives CAWSRDRPYGYTF. The chain employs TRBV30 and TRBJ1-2, with 8 bases fitting TRBD1. The V gene's germline CDR1 is GTSNPN and CDR2 SVGIG (reference sequence). Trimming at V came to 3 bases and at J to 4 bases, leaving 4 bases not matched to a gene. CDR3 length equals 13 residues.

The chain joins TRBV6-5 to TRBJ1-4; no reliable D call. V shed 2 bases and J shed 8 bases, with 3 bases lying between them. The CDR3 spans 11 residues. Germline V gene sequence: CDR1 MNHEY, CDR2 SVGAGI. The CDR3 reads CASSYKEKLFF. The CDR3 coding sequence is TGTGCCAGCAGTTACAAGGAAAAACTGTTTTTT.

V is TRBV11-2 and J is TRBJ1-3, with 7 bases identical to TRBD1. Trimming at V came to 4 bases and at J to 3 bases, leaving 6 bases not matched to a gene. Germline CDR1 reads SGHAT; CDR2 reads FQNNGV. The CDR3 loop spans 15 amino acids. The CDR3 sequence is CASSSQGMGGNTIYF. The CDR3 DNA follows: TGTGCCAGCAGCTCACAGGGGATGGGTGGAAACACCATATATTTT.

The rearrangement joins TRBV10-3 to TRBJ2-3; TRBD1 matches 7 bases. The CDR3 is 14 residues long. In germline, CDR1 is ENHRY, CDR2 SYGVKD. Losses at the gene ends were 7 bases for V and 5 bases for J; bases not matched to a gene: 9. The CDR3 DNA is TGTGCCATCACCCGGAAGGGGGCGGAAGATACGCAGTATTTT. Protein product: CAITRKGAEDTQYF.

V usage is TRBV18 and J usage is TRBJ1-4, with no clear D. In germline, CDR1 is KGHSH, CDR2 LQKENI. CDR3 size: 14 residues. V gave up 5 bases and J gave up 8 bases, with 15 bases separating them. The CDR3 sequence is CASSETQWAEKLFF. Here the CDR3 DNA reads TGTGCCAGCTCAGAGACCCAGTGGGCGGAAAAACTGTTTTTT.

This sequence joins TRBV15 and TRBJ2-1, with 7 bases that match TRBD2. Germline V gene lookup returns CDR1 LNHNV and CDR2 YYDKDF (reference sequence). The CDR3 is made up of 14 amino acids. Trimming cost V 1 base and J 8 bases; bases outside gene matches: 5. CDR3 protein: CATSRAGGRHEQFF. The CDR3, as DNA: TGTGCCACCAGCAGAGCGGGAGGTCGACATGAGCAGTTCTTC.

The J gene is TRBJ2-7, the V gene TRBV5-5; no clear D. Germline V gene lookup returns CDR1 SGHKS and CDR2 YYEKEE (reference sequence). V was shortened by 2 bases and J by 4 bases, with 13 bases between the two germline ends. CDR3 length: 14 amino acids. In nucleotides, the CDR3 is TGTGCCAGCAGCTTCAGGACCGCGCCGTACGAGCAGTACTTC. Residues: CASSFRTAPYEQYF.

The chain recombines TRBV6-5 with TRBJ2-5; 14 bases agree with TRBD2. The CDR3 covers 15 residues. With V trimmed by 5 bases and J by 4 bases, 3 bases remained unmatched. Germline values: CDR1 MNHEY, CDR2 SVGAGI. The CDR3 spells CASSRLAGGRETQYF. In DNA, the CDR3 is TGTGCCAGCAGTCGACTAGCGGGGGGGCGAGAGACCCAGTACTTC.

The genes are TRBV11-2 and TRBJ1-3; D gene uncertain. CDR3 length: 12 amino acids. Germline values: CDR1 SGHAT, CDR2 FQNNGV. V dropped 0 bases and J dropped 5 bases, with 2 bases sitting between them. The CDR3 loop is CASSLERNTIYF. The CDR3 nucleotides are TGTGCCAGCAGCTTAGAGAGAAACACCATATATTTT.

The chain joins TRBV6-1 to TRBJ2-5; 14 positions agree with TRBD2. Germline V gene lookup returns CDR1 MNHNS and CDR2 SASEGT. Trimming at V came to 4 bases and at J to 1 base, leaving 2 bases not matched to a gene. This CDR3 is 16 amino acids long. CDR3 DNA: TGTGCCAGCAGTGGACTAGCGGGGGGGCCCCAAGAGACCCAGTACTTC. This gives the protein CASSGLAGGPQETQYF.

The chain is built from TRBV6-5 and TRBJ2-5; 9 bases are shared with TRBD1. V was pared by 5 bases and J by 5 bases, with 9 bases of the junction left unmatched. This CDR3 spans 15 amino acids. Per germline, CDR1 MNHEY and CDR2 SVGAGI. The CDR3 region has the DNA TGTGCCAGCAGTGCCCGGGACAGGGAGGGCGAGACCCAGTACTTC. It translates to CASSARDREGETQYF.